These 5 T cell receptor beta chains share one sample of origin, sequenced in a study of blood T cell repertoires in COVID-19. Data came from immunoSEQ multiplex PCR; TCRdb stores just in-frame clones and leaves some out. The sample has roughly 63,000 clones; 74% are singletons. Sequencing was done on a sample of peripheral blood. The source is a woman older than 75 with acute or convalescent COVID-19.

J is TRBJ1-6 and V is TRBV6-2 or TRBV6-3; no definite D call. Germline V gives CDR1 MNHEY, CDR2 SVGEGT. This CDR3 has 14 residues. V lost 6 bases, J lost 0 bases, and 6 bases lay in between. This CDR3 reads CASSGSSYNSPLHF. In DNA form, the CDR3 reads TGTGCCAGCAGCGGCTCCTCCTATAATTCACCCCTCCACTTT.

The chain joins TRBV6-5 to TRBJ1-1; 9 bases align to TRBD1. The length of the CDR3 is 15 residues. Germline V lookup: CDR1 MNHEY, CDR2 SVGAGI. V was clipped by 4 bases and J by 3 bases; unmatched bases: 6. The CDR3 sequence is CASSSQTGGYTEAFF. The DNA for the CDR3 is TGTGCCAGCAGTTCCCAGACAGGGGGGTACACTGAAGCTTTCTTT.

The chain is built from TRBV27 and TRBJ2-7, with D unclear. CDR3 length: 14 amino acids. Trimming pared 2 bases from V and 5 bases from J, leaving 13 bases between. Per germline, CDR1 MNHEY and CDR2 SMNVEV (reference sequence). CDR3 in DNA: TGTGCCAGCAGTTTAAGCCCCCCGCCCGACGAGCAGTACTTC. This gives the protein CASSLSPPPDEQYF.

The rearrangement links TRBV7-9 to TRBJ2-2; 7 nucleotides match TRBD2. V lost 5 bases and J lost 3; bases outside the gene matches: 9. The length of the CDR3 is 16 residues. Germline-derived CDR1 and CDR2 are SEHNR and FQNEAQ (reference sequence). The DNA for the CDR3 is TGTGCCAGCAGCCCTAGGCGCCTAGCGGACACCGGGGAGCTGTTTTTT. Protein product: CASSPRRLADTGELFF.

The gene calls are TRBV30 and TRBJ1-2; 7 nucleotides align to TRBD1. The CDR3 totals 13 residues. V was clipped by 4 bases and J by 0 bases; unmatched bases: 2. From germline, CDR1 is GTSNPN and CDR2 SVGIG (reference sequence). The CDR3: CAWTGGANYGYTF. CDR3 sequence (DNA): TGTGCCTGGACAGGGGGAGCTAACTATGGCTACACCTTC.